This T cell receptor beta chain was captured in a study of CD8 T cells in Susac syndrome. An amount of RNA that ranged from roughly 0.5 to 1 ug was reverse transcribed with random hexamers. The method of amplification for TCR beta CDR3 was immunoSEQ multiplex PCR, covering 54 Vbeta and 13 Jbeta. TCRdb re-analysed the immunoSEQ multiplex PCR reads in MiXCR, keeping a single row per CDR3 protein. The sample gives roughly 110,000 distinct CDR3 sequences, 80% to 95% of which show up once; more than 0.13% is in the top ten. Germline lookup yields CDR1 SGHTA and CDR2 FQGTGA. The CDR3 totals 14 residues. V trimming: 4 bases; J trimming: 4 bases; junction bases outside the gene matches: 3.

Sequencing was done on a sample of CD4+ T cells from PBMCs. This chain links TRBV7-3 with TRBJ2-7, with 11 positions matching TRBD1. This sequence originates from a human donor in good health. In DNA form, the CDR3 reads TGTGCCAGCAGCTCTGGACAGGGGGCTTACGAGCAGTACTTC. Its translation: CASSSGQGAYEQYF.